This T cell receptor (beta chain) originates from a study of blood T cell repertoires in COVID-19. Study-wide background: Sample material is recorded as cDNA or gDNA derived from T cells, B-cell-depleted T cells, or PBMCs.

The V gene's germline CDR1 is MNHEY and CDR2 SVGAGI. V lost 6 bases and J lost 0, with 12 bases in between. The CDR3 is 15 amino acids. In the original workflow: Estimates of nucleated cell counts were drawn from the amplification of reference gene primers. Libraries were prepared by immunoSEQ multiplex PCR; TCRdb keeps only in-frame clonotypes and omits some of them. From that table come the V and J calls and clone size; the DNA was used to work out D and trimming. The sample lists under 250,000 clones; approximately 82% were seen once. The sequence derives from a man younger than 45 who had recovered from COVID-19. The specimen was peripheral blood. V gene TRBV6-5 combines with J gene TRBJ1-5; D uncertain. The CDR3 DNA reads as TGTGCCAGCAGGAGACAACCCGATAGCAATCAGCCCCAGCATTTT. Its translation is CASRRQPDSNQPQHF.